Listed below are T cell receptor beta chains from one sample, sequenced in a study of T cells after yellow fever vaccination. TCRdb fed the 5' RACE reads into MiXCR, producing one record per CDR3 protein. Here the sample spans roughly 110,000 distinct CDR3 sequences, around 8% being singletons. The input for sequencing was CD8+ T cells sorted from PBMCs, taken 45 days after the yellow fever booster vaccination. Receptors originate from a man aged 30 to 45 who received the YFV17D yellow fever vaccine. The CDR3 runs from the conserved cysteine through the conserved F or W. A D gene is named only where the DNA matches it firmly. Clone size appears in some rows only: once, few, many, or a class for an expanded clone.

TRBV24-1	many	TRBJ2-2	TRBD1	CATSDQGQGGTGELFF	TGTGCCACCAGTGACCAGGGACAGGGAGGGACCGGGGAGCTGTTTTTT
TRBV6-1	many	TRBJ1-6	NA	CASSAGSPPYNSPLHF	TGTGCCAGCAGTGCAGGGAGTCCCCCGTATAATTCACCCCTCCACTTT
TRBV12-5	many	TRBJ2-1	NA	CASGSAGYNEQFF	TGTGCTAGTGGGTCTGCGGGGTACAATGAGCAGTTCTTC
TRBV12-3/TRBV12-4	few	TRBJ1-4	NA	CASSSTAFNEKLFF	TGTGCCAGCAGTTCGACAGCCTTTAATGAAAAACTGTTTTTT
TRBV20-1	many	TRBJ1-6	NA	CSVTRDTSYNSPLHF	TGCAGTGTTACCCGGGACACCTCCTATAATTCACCCCTCCACTTT
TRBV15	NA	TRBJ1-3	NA	CATSRTLGQPPSGNTIYF	TGTGCCACCAGCAGAACCCTTGGACAGCCTCCCTCTGGAAACACCATATATTTT
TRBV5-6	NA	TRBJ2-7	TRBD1	CASRLGQDYEQYF	TGTGCCAGCCGCCTGGGACAGGACTACGAGCAGTACTTC
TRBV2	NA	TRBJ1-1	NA	CASRWDSEAFF	TGTGCCAGCAGGTGGGACTCTGAAGCTTTCTTT
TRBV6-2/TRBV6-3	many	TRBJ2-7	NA	CASSYSNEQYF	TGTGCCAGCAGTTACTCGAATGAGCAGTACTTC
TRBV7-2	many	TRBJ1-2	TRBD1	CASSFWTGTIDGYTF	TGTGCCAGCAGCTTCTGGACAGGGACTATCGATGGCTACACCTTC
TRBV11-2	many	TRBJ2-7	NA	CASSHYRAGEQYF	TGTGCCAGCAGCCATTACAGGGCCGGCGAGCAGTACTTC
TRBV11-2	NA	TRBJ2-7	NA	CASRGFYTRVSSYEQYF	TGTGCCAGCAGGGGATTTTATACGCGCGTAAGCTCCTACGAGCAGTACTTC
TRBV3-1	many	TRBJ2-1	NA	CASSQDPRAGPYNEQFF	TGTGCCAGCAGCCAAGATCCAAGGGCGGGGCCATACAATGAGCAGTTCTTC
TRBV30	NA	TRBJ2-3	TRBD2	CAWSLLAGVSDTQYF	TGTGCCTGGAGCTTACTAGCGGGTGTATCGGATACGCAGTATTTT
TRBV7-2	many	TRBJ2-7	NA	CASSLAGTLLSYEQYF	TGTGCCAGCAGCTTAGCGGGGACCTTACTCTCCTACGAGCAGTACTTC
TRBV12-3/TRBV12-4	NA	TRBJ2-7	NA	CASSFVVGLSSYEQYF	TGTGCCAGCAGTTTCGTTGTGGGCCTGAGCTCCTACGAGCAGTACTTC
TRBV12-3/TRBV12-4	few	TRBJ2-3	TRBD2	CASSWAYSGGTDTQYF	TGTGCCAGCAGCTGGGCTTACAGCGGGGGCACAGATACGCAGTATTTT
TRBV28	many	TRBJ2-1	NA	CASTPPTVGNEQFF	TGTGCCAGCACTCCCCCCACGGTAGGCAATGAGCAGTTCTTC
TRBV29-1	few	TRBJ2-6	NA	CSVRVGGPMGANVLTF	TGCAGCGTTAGGGTAGGGGGGCCGATGGGGGCCAACGTCCTGACTTTC
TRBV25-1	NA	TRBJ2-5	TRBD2	CASSNDSGRAETQYF	TGTGCCAGCAGTAACGATAGCGGGAGGGCAGAGACCCAGTACTTC
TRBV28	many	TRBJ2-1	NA	CASSFQYEQFF	TGTGCCAGCAGTTTCCAATATGAGCAGTTCTTC
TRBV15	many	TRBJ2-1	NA	CATSREGLETYNEQFF	TGTGCCACCAGCAGAGAGGGGCTGGAAACCTACAATGAGCAGTTCTTC
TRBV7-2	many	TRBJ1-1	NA	CASSLNQAFF	TGTGCCAGCAGCTTAAATCAAGCTTTCTTT
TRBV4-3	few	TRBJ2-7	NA	CASSQGFPLGAYEQYF	TGCGCCAGCAGCCAAGGCTTCCCATTGGGCGCCTACGAGCAGTACTTC
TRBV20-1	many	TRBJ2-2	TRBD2	CSARDASGRNTGELFF	TGCAGTGCTAGAGATGCGAGCGGGAGGAACACCGGGGAGCTGTTTTTT
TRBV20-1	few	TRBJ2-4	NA	CSASGGPPRSKNIQYF	TGCAGTGCAAGTGGGGGACCGCCGCGGAGCAAAAACATTCAGTACTTC
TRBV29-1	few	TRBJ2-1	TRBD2	CSVEPLAGSYNEQFF	TGCAGCGTTGAGCCCCTAGCGGGCTCCTACAATGAGCAGTTCTTC
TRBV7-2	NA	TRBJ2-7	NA	CASSLDFPGYEQYF	TGTGCCAGCAGCTTAGATTTCCCTGGATACGAGCAGTACTTC
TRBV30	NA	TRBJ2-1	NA	CALRKRPVEQFF	TGTGCCCTCAGGAAGAGGCCCGTTGAGCAGTTCTTC
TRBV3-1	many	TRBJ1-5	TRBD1	CASSQTGGTGGNQPQHF	TGTGCCAGCAGCCAAACGGGGGGGACAGGAGGTAATCAGCCCCAGCATTTT
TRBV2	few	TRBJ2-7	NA	CASSKDAYEQYF	TGTGCCAGCAGTAAGGATGCCTACGAGCAGTACTTC
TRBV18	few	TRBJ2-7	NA	CASSGSEQYF	TGTGCCAGCTCAGGGTCCGAGCAGTACTTC
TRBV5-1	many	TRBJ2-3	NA	CASSLYPGLSADTQYF	TGCGCCAGCAGCTTGTATCCGGGATTAAGTGCAGATACGCAGTATTTT
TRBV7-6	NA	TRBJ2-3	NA	CASSLLFTSSTDTQYF	TGTGCCAGCAGCCTTCTTTTTACCTCTAGCACAGATACGCAGTATTTT
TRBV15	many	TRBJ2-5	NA	CATSTQDIQETQYF	TGTGCCACCAGCACCCAAGACATCCAAGAGACCCAGTACTTC
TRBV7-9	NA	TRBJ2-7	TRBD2	CASSLSATGREQYF	TGTGCCAGCAGCTTATCAGCGACCGGGAGGGAGCAGTACTTC
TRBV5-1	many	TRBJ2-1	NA	CASSLAVGGNEQFF	TGCGCCAGCAGCTTGGCGGTCGGGGGCAATGAGCAGTTCTTC
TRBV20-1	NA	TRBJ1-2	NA	CSAGPRSGLQDGYTF	TGCAGTGCAGGGCCCCGCTCAGGGTTACAAGATGGCTACACCTTC
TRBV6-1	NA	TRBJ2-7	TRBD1	CARTRRDRGFYEQYF	TGTGCCAGAACCCGACGGGACAGGGGTTTCTACGAGCAGTACTTC
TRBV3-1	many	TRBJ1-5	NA	CASSQDTIGNQPQHF	TGTGCCAGCAGCCAAGATACGATAGGGAATCAGCCCCAGCATTTT
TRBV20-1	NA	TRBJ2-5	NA	CSASGGSIQETQYF	TGCAGTGCGTCTGGCGGTTCCATCCAAGAGACCCAGTACTTC
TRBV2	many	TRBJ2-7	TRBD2	CATSASGAYEQYF	TGTGCTACAAGCGCTAGCGGAGCCTACGAGCAGTACTTC
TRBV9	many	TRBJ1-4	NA	CASSVGGANPNEKLFF	TGTGCCAGCAGCGTTGGGGGGGCCAATCCTAATGAAAAACTGTTTTTT
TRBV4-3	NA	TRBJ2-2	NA	CASSQSWGAYGELFF	TGCGCCAGCAGCCAAAGTTGGGGGGCGTACGGGGAGCTGTTTTTT
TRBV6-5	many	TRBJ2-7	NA	CASIHEGGSYEQYF	TGTGCCAGCATCCACGAGGGGGGATCCTACGAGCAGTACTTC
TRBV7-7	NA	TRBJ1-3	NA	CASSPGGAEPGNTIYF	TGTGCCAGCAGCCCCGGGGGGGCCGAGCCTGGAAACACCATATATTTT
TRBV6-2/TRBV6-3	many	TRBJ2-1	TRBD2	CASSYYTGGRHEQFF	TGTGCCAGCAGTTACTACACGGGAGGAAGGCATGAGCAGTTCTTC
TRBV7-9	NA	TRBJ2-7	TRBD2	CASSLGLADTYEQYF	TGTGCCAGCAGCTTGGGACTAGCGGACACCTACGAGCAGTACTTC
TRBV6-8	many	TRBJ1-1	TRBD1	CASDQPHRTGSPNTEAFF	TGTGCCAGCGACCAGCCGCATAGGACAGGCAGCCCAAACACTGAAGCTTTCTTT
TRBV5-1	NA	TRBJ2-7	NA	CASGTGGEEQYF	TGCGCCAGCGGTACAGGCGGCGAGGAGCAGTACTTC
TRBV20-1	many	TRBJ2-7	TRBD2	CSARDLDIASGTYEQYF	TGCAGTGCTAGAGATCTCGACATTGCTAGCGGGACTTACGAGCAGTACTTC
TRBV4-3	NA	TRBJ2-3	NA	CASSQVSSEPMADTQYF	TGCGCCAGCAGCCAAGTTTCGTCGGAACCCATGGCAGATACGCAGTATTTT